These T cell receptor beta chains were read from a single sample in a study of lymphopenia after photon versus proton radiotherapy. Some clones are missing from TCRdb's copy, which holds only in-frame ones; the method was immunoSEQ multiplex PCR. The sample comprises about 30,000 clones, about 83% of which are singletons, and around 50% rests with the top ten. The material was peripheral blood, obtained from a patient treated with proton-based radiotherapy. Receptors were obtained from a woman aged 55-70 years with cholangiocarcinoma. Some clones in this sample may be carry-over from other donors' samples. CDR3s include the opening cysteine and the closing phenylalanine or tryptophan. The order of the fields is J gene, V gene, clone size, D gene, CDR3 protein, CDR3 DNA. D genes are given only for firm matches. The size field is filled for only some rows; it gives once, few, many or a size class.

>TRBJ1-6|TRBV7-3|NA|NA
CASSYDSSYNSPLHF
TGTGCCAGCAGCTACGATAGCTCCTATAATTCACCCCTCCACTTT
>TRBJ1-6|TRBV19|NA|NA
CASKDAGIYNSPLHF
TGTGCCAGCAAGGACGCTGGAATCTATAATTCACCCCTCCACTTT
>TRBJ2-4|TRBV27|once|NA
CASSLRSGPKNIQYF
TGTGCCAGCAGTTTAAGATCCGGGCCCAAAAACATTCAGTACTTC
>TRBJ2-1|TRBV6-5|NA|NA
CASSLREDREQFF
TGTGCCAGCAGCCTCAGGGAGGACAGGGAGCAGTTCTTC
>TRBJ1-6|TRBV7-2|NA|NA
CASSPGVLNSPLHF
TGTGCCAGCAGCCCCGGGGTACTTAATTCACCCCTCCACTTT
>TRBJ2-3|TRBV6-5|NA|TRBD2
CASRRLAGVTDTQYF
TGTGCCAGCAGAAGACTAGCGGGAGTCACAGATACGCAGTATTTT
>TRBJ2-1|TRBV7-2|NA|NA
CASSLVGGSFDNEQFF
TGTGCCAGCAGCTTAGTGGGGGGCAGTTTCGACAATGAGCAGTTCTTC
>TRBJ1-6|TRBV11-2|NA|NA
CASRSFGRKRHSPLHF
TGTGCCAGCAGATCTTTCGGGCGTAAAAGGCATTCACCCCTCCACTTT
>TRBJ2-4|TRBV27|NA|NA
CASSRGTAKNIQYF
TGTGCCAGCAGTAGGGGGACGGCCAAAAACATTCAGTACTTC
>TRBJ2-7|TRBV18|NA|TRBD2
CASSPPGLAGGTHEQYF
TGTGCCAGCTCACCACCGGGACTAGCGGGAGGGACCCACGAGCAGTACTTC
>TRBJ2-5|TRBV10-3|NA|NA
CAISENYPETQYF
TGTGCCATCAGTGAGAACTATCCAGAGACCCAGTACTTC
>TRBJ1-1|TRBV2|NA|NA
CASSEGANTEAFF
TGTGCCAGCAGTGAAGGTGCGAACACTGAAGCTTTCTTT
>TRBJ2-1|TRBV6-6|few|NA
CASSSGTLTYNEQFF
TGTGCCAGCAGTTCCGGGACCCTGACCTACAATGAGCAGTTCTTC
>TRBJ2-3|TRBV7-2|NA|TRBD2
CASTPSGRGDTQYF
TGTGCCAGCACACCTAGCGGGAGGGGAGATACGCAGTATTTT
>TRBJ1-1|TRBV6-5|NA|NA
CASNSDSMNTEAFF
TGTGCCAGCAACTCAGACAGTATGAACACTGAAGCTTTCTTT
>TRBJ2-7|TRBV6-5|NA|NA
CASSYRDPRINEQYF
TGTGCCAGCAGTTACCGGGACCCTAGGATAAACGAGCAGTACTTC
>TRBJ1-1|TRBV6-5|NA|NA
CASSYSSFLGKAFF
TGTGCCAGCAGTTATTCTTCCTTTCTGGGGAAAGCTTTCTTT
>TRBJ1-3|TRBV7-9|NA|NA
CASSRLPQAPGNTIYF
TGTGCCAGCAGCCGCCTCCCTCAGGCCCCTGGAAACACCATATATTTT
>TRBJ2-3|TRBV4-3|NA|NA
CASSRGQRATDTQYF
TGCGCCAGCAGCCGCGGGCAGCGGGCCACAGATACGCAGTATTTT
>TRBJ1-4|TRBV27|NA|TRBD1
CASSLSGQGTNEKLFF
TGTGCCAGCAGTTTATCCGGACAGGGAACTAATGAAAAACTGTTTTTT
>TRBJ1-4|TRBV2|NA|NA
CASSEIGQAPTNEKLFF
TGTGCCAGCAGTGAAATAGGGCAGGCTCCAACTAATGAAAAACTGTTTTTT
>TRBJ2-7|TRBV4-3|NA|TRBD1
CASSPTGGPSYEQYF
TGCGCCAGCAGCCCGACAGGGGGCCCTTCCTACGAGCAGTACTTC
>TRBJ1-5|TRBV10-2|NA|NA
CASSGGRGRNSNQPQHF
TGCGCCAGCAGTGGCGGCCGGGGGAGGAATAGCAATCAGCCCCAGCATTTT
>TRBJ1-2|TRBV19|NA|TRBD1
CASSTLTGTYGYTF
TGTGCCAGTAGTACCTTGACAGGGACCTATGGCTACACCTTC
>TRBJ2-7|TRBV28|once|TRBD2
CANLAGYEQYF
TGTGCCAACCTAGCGGGCTACGAGCAGTACTTC
>TRBJ2-5|TRBV7-9|NA|NA
CASSPRRGRETQYF
TGTGCCAGCAGCCCGCGACGGGGGAGGGAGACCCAGTACTTC
>TRBJ2-6|TRBV19|NA|TRBD2
CASMGGKAGANVLTF
TGTGCCAGTATGGGGGGGAAGGCTGGGGCCAACGTCCTGACTTTC
>TRBJ1-1|TRBV2|NA|NA
CASSQQAMNTEAFF
TGTGCCAGCAGCCAACAGGCCATGAACACTGAAGCTTTCTTT
>TRBJ2-1|TRBV7-9|NA|TRBD1
CASSLVGDSLFNEQFF
TGTGCCAGCAGCTTAGTAGGGGACAGCCTTTTTAATGAGCAGTTCTTC
>TRBJ2-5|TRBV7-3|NA|TRBD2
CASSPGGLKETQYF
TGTGCCAGCAGCCCGGGGGGGTTAAAAGAGACCCAGTACTTC
>TRBJ1-2|TRBV5-4|NA|NA
CASSLRQIYGYTF
TGTGCCAGCAGCTTGAGACAGATCTATGGCTACACCTTC
>TRBJ2-7|TRBV7-9|few|NA
CASSPQGTPYEQYF
TGTGCCAGCAGCCCGCAAGGGACCCCCTACGAGCAGTACTTC
>TRBJ1-1|TRBV7-3|NA|NA
CASSLRDRYEAFF
TGTGCCAGCAGCTTACGAGACAGATATGAAGCTTTCTTT
>TRBJ2-7|TRBV5-1|NA|NA
CASSPGNGRAYEQYF
TGCGCCAGCAGCCCCGGGAATGGCAGAGCCTACGAGCAGTACTTC
>TRBJ2-3|TRBV7-2|NA|NA
CASKMAGPDTQYF
TGTGCCAGCAAGATGGCAGGGCCAGATACGCAGTATTTT
>TRBJ2-1|TRBV27|NA|NA
CASSFPSASSYNEQFF
TGTGCCAGCAGTTTTCCCAGTGCAAGCTCCTACAATGAGCAGTTCTTC
>TRBJ2-1|TRBV4-1|NA|TRBD1
CASSFPPDRSSYNEQFF
TGCGCCAGCAGCTTCCCCCCGGACAGGAGCTCCTACAATGAGCAGTTCTTC
>TRBJ2-4|TRBV27|NA|NA
CASSYRRGNIQYF
TGTGCCAGCAGTTACAGGAGAGGGAACATTCAGTACTTC
>TRBJ1-5|TRBV4-3|once|TRBD1
CASSQEMTGGNQPQHF
TGCGCCAGCAGCCAAGAGATGACAGGGGGCAATCAGCCCCAGCATTTT
>TRBJ2-7|TRBV11-2|NA|NA
CASSLGQDEQYF
TGTGCCAGCAGCTTAGGGCAGGACGAGCAGTACTTC
>TRBJ1-4|TRBV10-2|NA|TRBD1
CASRPGTGSEKLFF
TGCGCCAGCAGACCCGGGACAGGGAGTGAAAAACTGTTTTTT
>TRBJ1-5|TRBV19|once|TRBD1
CASSTGGYQPQHF
TGTGCCAGTTCAACAGGGGGGTATCAGCCCCAGCATTTT
>TRBJ1-3|TRBV15|NA|NA
CATSRDAPSGSSGNTIYF
TGTGCCACCAGCAGAGATGCCCCCTCGGGCAGCTCTGGAAACACCATATATTTT
>TRBJ1-5|TRBV5-5|NA|TRBD1
CASSTRQGHSNQPQHF
TGTGCCAGCAGCACGCGACAGGGTCATAGCAATCAGCCCCAGCATTTT
>TRBJ2-3|TRBV10-2|NA|TRBD2
CATPPVGAGVEDTQYF
TGCGCCACCCCTCCGGTGGGAGCGGGAGTCGAAGATACGCAGTATTTT
>TRBJ2-3|TRBV27|NA|TRBD2
CASRRAGATDTQYF
TGTGCCAGCAGAAGAGCGGGGGCCACAGATACGCAGTATTTT
>TRBJ1-4|TRBV9|once|NA
CASNVGNRANEKLFF
TGTGCCAGCAACGTCGGAAATCGGGCTAATGAAAAACTGTTTTTT
>TRBJ2-1|TRBV7-9|NA|NA
CASSLGLAINEQFF
TGTGCCAGCAGCTTAGGGCTAGCGATCAATGAGCAGTTCTTC
>TRBJ1-2|TRBV29-1|NA|NA
CSVGQYTF
TGCAGCGTTGGACAATACACCTTC
>TRBJ1-2|TRBV5-4|NA|NA
CASSQTGNRNGYTF
TGTGCCAGCAGCCAAACAGGGAATCGGAATGGCTACACCTTC
>TRBJ1-1|TRBV5-1|NA|NA
CASSFALNTEAFF
TGCGCCAGCAGCTTTGCGCTGAACACTGAAGCTTTCTTT
>TRBJ2-5|TRBV9|NA|NA
CASSVGADVETQYF
TGTGCCAGCAGCGTAGGGGCTGATGTTGAGACCCAGTACTTC
>TRBJ1-1|TRBV18|NA|NA
CASSPNGGGTEAFF
TGTGCCAGCTCACCAAATGGAGGTGGGACTGAAGCTTTCTTT
>TRBJ1-1|TRBV7-2|NA|NA
CASSFLVGGTEAFF
TGTGCCAGCAGCTTTTTGGTCGGGGGCACTGAAGCTTTCTTT
>TRBJ1-5|TRBV4-3|NA|NA
CASSQGNGVNQPQHF
TGCGCCAGCAGCCAAGGTAATGGGGTTAATCAGCCCCAGCATTTT